These 6 T cell receptor beta chains originate from one sample sequenced in a study of CD8 T cells in ankylosing spondylitis. Each CDR3 protein gets one entry after TCRdb re-called the 5' RACE reads with MiXCR. The table shows about 220,000 distinct CDR3 sequences, with around 6.6% occurring only once. Findings of the study overall: In ankylosing spondylitis blood, a motif of several highly homologous TCR beta variants appeared characteristic.

These receptors are not linked to any known antigen. The sequencing input was blood, either unsorted or a sorted T cell fraction (not recorded which). The origin of the receptors is a male donor with ankylosing spondylitis.

The J gene is TRBJ1-5, the V gene TRBV5-6; TRBD1 might be the D (5 bases). The CDR3 has 14 amino acids. The germline V and J ends were trimmed by 2 bases and 7 bases, with 13 bases remaining between them. Germline V gives CDR1 SGHDT, CDR2 YYEEEE. The CDR3 DNA sequence: TGTGCCAGCAGCTTAATGGGGACGGGACAGCCCCAGCATTTT. Protein: CASSLMGTGQPQHF.

This clonotype has at least ten counts. The chain uses TRBV7-9 and TRBJ2-1; D ambiguous. V lost 3 bases, J lost 10 bases, and 10 bases lay in between. Germline V gene lookup returns CDR1 SEHNR and CDR2 FQNEAQ (reference sequence). The CDR3 runs 12 residues. This chain's CDR3 is CASSFGSSEQFF. In DNA form, the CDR3 reads TGTGCCAGCAGCTTCGGATCCAGCGAGCAGTTCTTC.

This clonotype was counted at least ten times. The chain links TRBV7-9 to TRBJ1-1; D not resolved. Germline loops: CDR1 SEHNR, CDR2 FQNEAQ (reference sequence). Trimming shortened V by 5 bases and J by 8 bases, and 15 bases separated the two germline ends. The CDR3 loop spans 13 amino acids. The CDR3 protein is CASSLAGSGEAFF. Here the CDR3 DNA reads TGTGCCAGCAGCCTGGCGGGCAGCGGAGAAGCTTTCTTT.

This clonotype was recorded at least ten times. The rearrangement links TRBV5-1 to TRBJ2-7; 7 bases are a match to TRBD1. Trimming cost V 5 bases and J 5 bases; bases outside gene matches: 10. The CDR3 is 14 residues long. Per germline, CDR1 SGHRS and CDR2 YFSETQ. CDR3 nucleotide sequence: TGCGCCAGCAGTGGTACGAGGGACAGCGACGAGCAGTACTTC. The encoded protein is CASSGTRDSDEQYF.

This clonotype was seen at least ten times. In DNA form, the CDR3 reads TGTGCCAGCAGCCCACCTGTCTCCAGGAGGGATTACTTCTATGGCTACACCTTC. It specifies CASSPPVSRRDYFYGYTF. The J gene is TRBJ1-2, the V gene TRBV4-2; D uncertain. Trimming removed 4 bases at V and 4 bases at J, with 25 bases between. The CDR3 spans 18 residues. The germline gives CDR1 LGHNA, CDR2 YNFKEQ.

The chain employs TRBV14 and TRBJ2-1; D unresolved. Germline lookup yields CDR1 SGHDN and CDR2 FVKESK. This CDR3 spans 14 amino acids. The germline V and J ends were trimmed by 2 bases and 8 bases, with 13 bases remaining between them. The CDR3 nucleotides are TGTGCCAGCAGCCAATTGGTCCCTGGCTATGAGCAGTTCTTC. Protein: CASSQLVPGYEQFF.